This TCR beta chain appears in the sequencing data of a study of CD8 T cells in ankylosing spondylitis. This clonotype was observed a few times. What it recognizes is unknown. Findings of the study overall: In synovial fluid and blood from reactive arthritis, some motif variants were previously reported.

V was cut by 10 bases and J by 4 bases, with 13 bases left in between. This CDR3 contains 13 residues. TCRdb reprocessed the 5' RACE reads with MiXCR, giving one entry per CDR3 protein. There are approximately 35,000 distinct CDR3 sequences in the sample; 14% occur only once, and around a third lies in the top ten. The chain links TRBV12-3 or TRBV12-4 to TRBJ2-2, with D possibly TRBD1 on 7 matching bases. The source material was blood. The clonotype was recovered from a male donor with ankylosing spondylitis or in good health (not recorded which). The DNA for the CDR3 is TGTGCCACCGCGGGACAGTTCACCGGGGAGCTGTTTTTT. Translating it yields CATAGQFTGELFF.